This record looks at one T cell receptor (beta chain) sequence and its context. The target antigen is unknown. These data originate in a study of cytotoxic CD8 clonotypes in ibrutinib-treated CLL. Study findings and constraints: Public clonotypes (which were uncommon) either contracted or remained stable on treatment. Timing of sampling differed between sustained-remission and progressing patients. Patients showed higher baseline clonality than age-matched healthy donors, and it tracked circulating CD8+ T-cell counts.

The V and J ends lost 0 bases and 8 bases respectively, with 13 bases between them. The CDR3 has 14 amino acids. Looked up from germline, CDR1 is LGHNA and CDR2 is YSLEER. Sequenced by immunoSEQ multiplex PCR; TCRdb stores in-frame clones only, minus some. The sample includes 160,000 or so clones, approximately 80% seen only once; the top ten take roughly 2%. V and J are TRBV4-3 and TRBJ1-2; a weak D match, TRBD1 (5 bases). The source of this sequence is a human donor with chronic lymphocytic leukemia. The sample in question was PBMCs, obtained after 12 months of ibrutinib treatment. The CDR3 loop reads CASSQDSSRVGYTF. Written as DNA, the CDR3 is TGCGCCAGCAGCCAAGATTCTTCCAGGGTCGGCTACACCTTC.